Sequencing of this T cell receptor beta chain was carried out in a study of blood T cell repertoires in COVID-19. Across the whole study: Sites in the United States, Italy and Spain provided acute and convalescent COVID-19 samples. PBMCs, B-cell-depleted T cells, or T cells were the source of the cDNA or gDNA that made up the material.

This CDR3 spans 14 amino acids. Germline CDR1 reads LNHDA; CDR2 reads SQIVND (reference sequence). V dropped 2 bases and J dropped 4 bases, with 11 bases sitting between them. Here immunoSEQ multiplex PCR was the method, and the copy in TCRdb shows in-frame clones only, minus some. The data show 240,000 or so clones, 86% seen once. Sequencing was carried out using peripheral blood. This chain joins TRBV19 and TRBJ1-2; perhaps TRBD1 as D (5 bases). This TCR came from a man older than 75 with acute or convalescent COVID-19. CDR3 bases: TGTGCCAGTAGTATATCCGGGGGGACCTATGGCTACACCTTC. It yields the protein CASSISGGTYGYTF.